A single sample gave rise to the 26 T cell receptor beta chains below, sequenced in a study of glioma-infiltrating T cells. Amplification of TCR alpha and beta CDR3 regions from RNA used iRepertoire nested multiplex PCR. MiXCR, applied by TCRdb to the multiplex PCR reads, yields one record per CDR3 protein. The repertoire holds about 110,000 distinct CDR3 sequences, with 25% to 30% as singletons. The sequenced sample was glioma tissue, nonneoplastic brain tissue, or PBMCs (not recorded which). The receptors stem from a human donor with low-grade glioma or glioblastoma, undergoing nonglioma brain surgery, or in good health (not recorded which).

The chain joins TRBV9 to TRBJ2-3; TRBD2 matches at 9 bases. V dropped 0 bases and J dropped 2; count of bases not matched to a gene: 7. The CDR3 loop spans 17 amino acids. Germline CDR1 SGDLS, CDR2 YYNGEE. CDR3 DNA sequence: TGTGCCAGCAGCGTAGCCGGGGCTAGCGGGGCCACAGATACGCAGTATTTT. Protein product: CASSVAGASGATDTQYF.

Turning to this clonotype: This may be a read error: a much more frequent sequence differs by one nucleotide. The chain joins TRBV5-1 to TRBJ1-4, with D unclear. The CDR3 extends over 14 amino acids. The V gene's germline CDR1 is SGHRS and CDR2 YFSETQ. CDR3 loop: CASSFQMANEKLSF. The CDR3 DNA reads TGCGCCAGCAGCTTCCAGATGGCTAATGAAAAACTGTCTTTT.

In its sample, this clonotype was seen many times. This rearrangement joins TRBV7-9 to TRBJ2-2; D unresolved. The germline V gene encodes CDR1 SEHNR and CDR2 FQNEAQ (reference sequence). V was clipped by 2 bases and J by 10 bases, with 8 bases between them. This CDR3 has 12 residues. DNA of the CDR3: TGTGCCAGCAGCTTAAGACCCGAGGAGCTGTTTTTT. Amino acids: CASSLRPEELFF.

Comment on this clonotype: One base away lies a much larger clone, so this may be a sequencing read error. The chain links TRBV19 to TRBJ2-7, with 10 bases identical to TRBD2. There are 13 residues in the CDR3. Germline CDR1 LNHDA, CDR2 SQIVND (reference sequence). V was pared by 6 bases and J by 3 bases, with 2 bases of the junction left unmatched. CDR3 DNA sequence: TGTGCCAGTAGGGCTAGCGGGGGCTACGAGCAGTACTTC. It is translated as CASRASGGYEQYF. The full variable domain, rest sourced from reference TRBV19 and TRBJ2-7, is DGGITQSPKYLFRKEGQNVTLSCEQNLNHDAMYWYRQDPGQGLRLIYYSQIVNDFQKGDIAEGYSVSREKKESFPLTVTSAQKNPTAFYLCASRASGGYEQYFGPGTRLTVT.

This clonotype was picked up one time. This rearrangement joins TRBV7-9 to TRBJ2-7; 11 bases match TRBD1. CDR3 size: 14 residues. J gave up 5 bases and V 6 bases, and 6 bases lay outside the gene matches. In germline, CDR1 is SEHNR, CDR2 FQNEAQ (reference sequence). As DNA, the CDR3 is TGTGCCAGCAGAACCGGGACAGGGGGTAACGAGCAGTACTTC. This translates into CASRTGTGGNEQYF.

The J gene is TRBJ1-4, the V gene TRBV6-2 or TRBV6-3; weak D call: TRBD1 (5 bases). Germline CDR1 and CDR2: MNHEY and SVGEGT. This CDR3 is 14 amino acids long. Trimming cost V 4 bases and J 11 bases, with 17 bases left between them. CDR3 sequence (DNA): TGTGCCAGCAGTTTAGCGGGGGGAGGTGAGAAACTGTTTTTT. Translating gives CASSLAGGGEKLFF.

This clonotype was recorded many times. This chain connects TRBV11-2 to TRBJ2-3, with D perhaps given as TRBD1 or TRBD2 (6 bases each). The V and J ends lost 3 bases and 1 base respectively, with 11 bases between them. The CDR3 has 15 residues. Germline V gives CDR1 SGHAT, CDR2 FQNNGV. The CDR3 sequence is CASSFGGGRTDTQYF. The CDR3 DNA reads as TGTGCCAGCAGCTTTGGTGGGGGGCGCACAGATACGCAGTATTTT.

This clonotype was recorded many times. This chain links TRBV20-1 with TRBJ2-5; a possible D gene is TRBD2 (6 bases). V was cut by 4 bases and J by 2 bases, with 14 bases left in between. This CDR3 contains 14 residues. Germline V gene lookup returns CDR1 DFQATT and CDR2 SNEGSKA (reference sequence). CDR3 region: CSANTAAGQETQYF. The CDR3 bases are TGCAGTGCTAATACGGCCGCGGGACAAGAGACCCAGTACTTC.

This clonotype was seen at least ten times. V usage is TRBV20-1 and J usage is TRBJ2-1, with TRBD2 matching 11 bases. This CDR3 is 15 amino acids long. J lost 4 bases, V lost 6 bases, and 8 bases had no gene match. Germline CDR1 is DFQATT and CDR2 is SNEGSKA (reference sequence). The chain's CDR3 is CSAGLTSGVYNEQFF. The CDR3 DNA reads TGCAGTGCAGGCCTGACTAGCGGGGTTTACAATGAGCAGTTCTTC.

This clonotype was picked up many times. This chain connects TRBV6-2 or TRBV6-3 to TRBJ2-2; D could derive from TRBD1 or TRBD2 (5 bases each). Germline loops: CDR1 MNHEY, CDR2 SVGEGT. The CDR3 is 14 amino acids. Deletions cut 6 bases from V and 1 base from J, with 9 bases between. The CDR3 nucleotides read TGTGCCAGCAGCTGGGACGGGAACACCGGGGAGCTGTTTTTT. It encodes CASSWDGNTGELFF.

In its sample, this clonotype was seen many times. The chain links TRBV19 to TRBJ2-3; D perhaps matches TRBD2 (6 bases). The germline V and J ends were trimmed by 3 bases and 2 bases, with 15 bases remaining between them. The V gene's germline CDR1 is LNHDA and CDR2 SQIVND (reference sequence). CDR3 size: 16 residues. CDR3 sequence: CASSIFPGGVTDTQYF. The CDR3, as DNA: TGTGCCAGTAGTATTTTCCCGGGCGGGGTCACAGATACGCAGTATTTT.

This clonotype was detected a few times. J is TRBJ1-1 and V is TRBV7-3; D gene ambiguous. Germline loops: CDR1 SGHTA, CDR2 FQGTGA. CDR3 length: 16 amino acids. The V and J ends lost 0 bases and 0 bases respectively, with 11 bases between them. CDR3 sequence: CASSLTPGSMNTEAFF. The DNA of the CDR3 is TGTGCCAGCAGCTTAACCCCGGGATCCATGAACACTGAAGCTTTCTTT.

About this clonotype: A much larger clonotype is one base distant, so this may be a read error. This chain connects TRBV19 to TRBJ1-1, with TRBD1 as a possible D gene (5 bases). Germline CDR1 LNHDA, CDR2 SQIVND (reference sequence). The CDR3 has 15 residues. CDR3 coding DNA: TGTGTCAGTAGGCCCCTGGGGGTTTCGAACACTGAAGCTTTCTTT. Its translation is CVSRPLGVSNTEAFF.

This chain links TRBV11-2 with TRBJ2-1; 12 bases match TRBD2. This CDR3 has 16 amino acids. After removal of 5 bases from V and 4 bases from J, the junction contained 6 bases not matched to a gene. Germline loops: CDR1 SGHAT, CDR2 FQNNGV. Written as DNA, the CDR3 is TGTGCCAGCAGCACTAGCGGGGGGAGTACTTACAATGAGCAGTTCTTC. Its protein is CASSTSGGSTYNEQFF. The full variable domain, in which reference TRBV11-2 and TRBJ2-1 provide the parts outside the CDR3, is EAGVAQSPRYKIIEKRQSVAFWCNPISGHATLYWYQQILGQGPKLLIQFQNNGVVDDSQLPKDRFSAERLKGVDSTLKIQPAKLEDSAVYLCASSTSGGSTYNEQFFGPGTRLTVL.

This clonotype was detected ten times or more. V usage is TRBV20-1 and J usage is TRBJ1-1, with a tentative D call TRBD1 (5 bases). The V and J ends lost 0 bases and 4 bases respectively, with 15 bases between them. In germline, CDR1 is DFQATT, CDR2 SNEGSKA (reference sequence). CDR3 length: 15 amino acids. DNA of the CDR3: TGCAGTGCTAGAGATCCGACCAGGGTGGCCACTGAAGCTTTCTTT. This encodes CSARDPTRVATEAFF.

This clonotype was seen only a few times. Germline is not matched at one junction end, which may reflect a read error. This chain joins TRBV20-1 and TRBJ2-7; 7 bases agree with TRBD2. The germline gives CDR1 DFQATT, CDR2 SNEGSKA (reference sequence). The CDR3 is made up of 14 amino acids. DNA for the CDR3: TGCAGTGCCCGTATTGGGACTAAAAAGTACGAGCGGTACTTC. Its translation: CSARIGTKKYERYF.

V usage is TRBV12-5 and J usage is TRBJ2-3; TRBD1 matches at 10 bases. Germline trimming cut 5 bases from V and 2 bases from J; bases unmatched to any gene: 4. The V gene's germline CDR1 is LGHNT and CDR2 FRNRAP. This CDR3 has 15 residues. The CDR3 nucleotides read TGTGCTAGTGGTCAAAGACAGGGGGCCACAGATACGCAGTATTTT. Amino acids: CASGQRQGATDTQYF. The full variable domain, completed using reference TRBV12-5 and TRBJ2-3, is DARVTQTPRHKVTEMGQEVTMRCQPILGHNTVFWYRQTMMQGLELLAYFRNRAPLDDSGMPKDRFSAEMPDATLATLKIQPSEPRDSAVYFCASGQRQGATDTQYFGPGTRLTVL.

This clonotype was picked up many times. V usage is TRBV29-1 and J usage is TRBJ2-2, with a possible D match to TRBD1 (6 bases). The V end was cut by 4 bases, the J end by 6 bases, with 9 bases between. Germline V gene data show CDR1 as SQVTM and CDR2 as ANQGSEA. This CDR3 has 12 amino acids. In DNA form, the CDR3 reads TGCAGCGTTGTATCAGGGGCCGGGGAGCTGTTTTTT. Translating it yields CSVVSGAGELFF.

The rearrangement joins TRBV11-2 to TRBJ2-5, with TRBD1 as a possible D gene (6 bases). V lost 1 base to trimming and J lost 5 bases, with 14 bases between them. Germline V gene sequence: CDR1 SGHAT, CDR2 FQNNGV. The CDR3 has 15 residues. This chain's CDR3 is CASSLVGSGAETQYF. The CDR3 bases are TGTGCCAGCAGCTTAGTCGGCTCAGGGGCTGAGACCCAGTACTTC.

This clonotype came up many times. The chain couples TRBV6-2 or TRBV6-3 to TRBJ2-5, with D unclear. V lost 0 bases and J 1 base, leaving 9 bases between the germline ends. The CDR3 consists of 15 residues. The germline gives CDR1 MNHEY, CDR2 SVGEGT. CDR3 protein: CASSYSETSQETQYF. The CDR3 nucleotides read TGTGCCAGCAGTTACTCGGAGACAAGCCAAGAGACCCAGTACTTC.

This clonotype has ten or more counts. The chain employs TRBV25-1 and TRBJ2-7; perhaps D is TRBD1 or TRBD2 (5 bases each). CDR1 MGHDK and CDR2 SYGVNS come from the germline V gene. Trimming left V 4 bases short and J 6 bases short, with 10 bases between. This CDR3 spans 12 amino acids. The CDR3 nucleotides are TGTGCCAGCAGTGTAAGGGGAGCCGAGCAGTACTTC. Protein product: CASSVRGAEQYF.

This clonotype was picked up a small number of times. The CDR3 loop reads CASSRAGGRETQYF. Here the CDR3 DNA reads TGTGCCAGCAGCCGAGCGGGTGGCCGGGAGACCCAGTACTTC. The chain has TRBV14 and TRBJ2-5; a possible D gene is TRBD2 (6 bases). V was shortened by 4 bases and J by 5 bases, with 14 bases between the two germline ends. The germline gives CDR1 SGHDN, CDR2 FVKESK. This CDR3 spans 14 amino acids.

Worth noting for this clonotype: The CDR3 does not close with the conserved phenylalanine or tryptophan, likely indicating a read error. The V and J genes are TRBV12-3 or TRBV12-4 and TRBJ2-7, with 14 bases identical to TRBD2. V was pared by 5 bases and J by 2 bases, with 8 bases of the junction left unmatched. This CDR3 has 17 residues. CDR3 DNA: TGTGCCAGCAGTATGACTAGCGGGAGGGCGGGGACCTACGAGCAGTACTCC. Translating gives CASSMTSGRAGTYEQYS.

This clonotype was counted ten times or more. The chain employs TRBV10-1 and TRBJ1-2; D unclear. The CDR3 is 13 residues long. Trimming shortened V by 1 base and J by 4 bases, and 7 bases separated the two germline ends. Germline V lookup: CDR1 WNHNN, CDR2 SYGVQD (reference sequence). The CDR3 protein is CASSEYRTYGYTF. In DNA, the CDR3 is TGCGCCAGCAGTGAGTACAGAACCTATGGCTACACCTTC.

This clonotype was observed many times. V and J are TRBV12-3 or TRBV12-4 and TRBJ1-2; D is uncertain. Trimming took off 1 base at V and 8 bases at J, with 8 bases between the two ends. The CDR3 has 12 amino acids. The CDR3 is CASSLGSGGYTF. CDR3 DNA: TGTGCCAGCAGTTTAGGGTCGGGCGGCTACACCTTC.

This clonotype was recorded at least ten times. The CDR3 region is CASSSRPSYEQYF. The CDR3 DNA sequence: TGTGCCAGCAGCTCGCGGCCCTCCTACGAGCAGTACTTC. The J gene is TRBJ2-7, the V gene TRBV6-2 or TRBV6-3, with unresolved D. CDR1 MNHEY and CDR2 SVGEGT come from the germline V gene. CDR3 length: 13 amino acids. Deletions cut 6 bases from V and 0 bases from J, with 9 bases between.